A selection of T cell receptor beta chains follows, all from one sample in a study of shared clonotypes between healthy human individuals. Assay: immunoSEQ multiplex PCR; the TCRdb copy retains only in-frame clones and omits some. The data show about 2,100,000 clones, 85% to 95% seen once. The sample consisted of naive CD8+ T cells from PBMCs. Every receptor here comes from a man between 18 and 29 years old in good health. Some clones in this sample may be carry-over from other donors' samples. Each CDR3 is given with its conserved first and last residue. Each record gives: clone size, J gene, V gene, D gene, CDR3 DNA, CDR3 protein. D genes are given only for firm matches. The size of a clone is reported for some rows only, either as once, few or many, or as a class for expanded clones.

size: .; J: TRBJ2-1; V: TRBV11-2; D: .; DNA: TGTGCCAGCAGCCCAGAGACAGGGAGGGCCTACAATGAGCAGTTCTTC; CDR3: CASSPETGRAYNEQFF
size: .; J: TRBJ1-1; V: TRBV2; D: .; DNA: TGTGCCAGCACCTCCCTCGGGGGACGGGACACTGAAGCTTTCTTT; CDR3: CASTSLGGRDTEAFF
size: .; J: TRBJ2-7; V: TRBV7-8; D: TRBD2; DNA: TGTGCCAGCAGCCCAAACCCTAGCGGGAGCTACGAGCAGTACTTC; CDR3: CASSPNPSGSYEQYF
size: .; J: TRBJ2-3; V: TRBV29-1; D: TRBD2; DNA: TGCAGCGTACCTAGCGGGAGGCCAGATACGCAGTATTTT; CDR3: CSVPSGRPDTQYF
size: once; J: TRBJ2-7; V: TRBV4-3; D: TRBD1; DNA: TGCGCCAGCAGCCAAGGAGACAGGGGGGCCTACGAGCAGTACTTC; CDR3: CASSQGDRGAYEQYF
size: .; J: TRBJ2-7; V: TRBV15; D: .; DNA: TGTGCCACCAGCTGGCAGGGCTGGAACGAGCAGTACTTC; CDR3: CATSWQGWNEQYF
size: few; J: TRBJ1-5; V: TRBV5-6; D: .; DNA: TGTGCCAGTCAACGCAAACACCAAGGGAAGCCCCAGCATTTT; CDR3: CASQRKHQGKPQHF
size: .; J: TRBJ2-1; V: TRBV19; D: TRBD2; DNA: TGTGCCAGTAGTATCCGGGACTACTACAATGAGCAGTTCTTC; CDR3: CASSIRDYYNEQFF
size: .; J: TRBJ2-1; V: TRBV6-1; D: TRBD2; DNA: TGTGCCAGCAGTGCTCTAGCGGGAGTGTTCAATGAGCAGTTCTTC; CDR3: CASSALAGVFNEQFF
size: .; J: TRBJ2-5; V: TRBV5-6; D: TRBD2; DNA: TGTGCCAGCAGCACCGAGCGGGAGCTGGAGACCCAGTACTTC; CDR3: CASSTERELETQYF
size: .; J: TRBJ2-1; V: TRBV7-9; D: .; DNA: TGTGCCAGCAGCTTAGGGGCGACCCCAGAATACAATGAGCAGTTCTTC; CDR3: CASSLGATPEYNEQFF
size: .; J: TRBJ1-6; V: TRBV5-6; D: .; DNA: TGTGCCAGCAGCTACCTTGGACAGACTAATTCACCCCTCCACTTT; CDR3: CASSYLGQTNSPLHF
size: .; J: TRBJ2-7; V: TRBV28; D: .; DNA: TGTGCCAGCAAGGGACAAGCCCCCGAGCAGTACTTC; CDR3: CASKGQAPEQYF
size: .; J: TRBJ2-3; V: TRBV15; D: .; DNA: TGTGCCACCAGCAGCACGACAGACAGCACAGATACGCAGTATTTT; CDR3: CATSSTTDSTDTQYF
size: .; J: TRBJ1-1; V: TRBV27; D: TRBD1; DNA: TGTGCCAGCAGTCCCCGGGACAGCTCTGAAGCTTTCTTT; CDR3: CASSPRDSSEAFF
size: .; J: TRBJ2-7; V: TRBV23-1; D: TRBD1; DNA: TGCGCCAGCAGTCCGGGACAGGGTAAAGTGGGCGAGCAGTACTTC; CDR3: CASSPGQGKVGEQYF
size: .; J: TRBJ2-1; V: TRBV6-5; D: .; DNA: TGTGCCAGCAGTTACAGTGGAGGCTCCTACAATGAGCAGTTCTTC; CDR3: CASSYSGGSYNEQFF
size: .; J: TRBJ2-1; V: TRBV15; D: TRBD1; DNA: TGTGCCACCAGCAGAGGGGCAGGGGGTCTTCAAAATGAGCAGTTCTTC; CDR3: CATSRGAGGLQNEQFF
size: few; J: TRBJ1-2; V: TRBV4-1; D: .; DNA: TGCGCCAGCAGCCAAGCTCGGGTATATGGCTACACCTTC; CDR3: CASSQARVYGYTF
size: .; J: TRBJ2-1; V: TRBV7-9; D: .; DNA: TGTGCCAGCAGCTTATCGAGTTTCTCCTACAATGAGCAGTTCTTC; CDR3: CASSLSSFSYNEQFF
size: .; J: TRBJ2-1; V: TRBV7-9; D: .; DNA: TGTGCCAGCAGCTTTTGGGAGGCTGACCCGACCCATGAGCAGTTCTTC; CDR3: CASSFWEADPTHEQFF
size: .; J: TRBJ2-6; V: TRBV7-6; D: TRBD1; DNA: TGTGCCAGCAGCTCCTCGGACAGGGGCCTCGGGGCCAACGTCCTGACTTTC; CDR3: CASSSSDRGLGANVLTF
size: .; J: TRBJ2-3; V: TRBV27; D: .; DNA: TGTGCCAGCAGACTGGTCGGGGGTGGAAATACGCAGTATTTT; CDR3: CASRLVGGGNTQYF
size: .; J: TRBJ2-3; V: TRBV19; D: TRBD2; DNA: TGTGCCAGTACCTCACTAGCGGGACTCACTCAGTCGGGAGATACGCAGTATTTT; CDR3: CASTSLAGLTQSGDTQYF
size: .; J: TRBJ2-3; V: TRBV5-6; D: TRBD2; DNA: TGTGCCAGCAGCCCCGGGGGGTCCCGGGTGTGGCAGTATTTT; CDR3: CASSPGGSRVWQYF
size: .; J: TRBJ2-7; V: TRBV15; D: .; DNA: TGTGCCACCAGCAGAGACCGGGGTGACAGTCACTCCTACGAGCAGTACTTC; CDR3: CATSRDRGDSHSYEQYF
size: .; J: TRBJ2-2; V: TRBV7-8; D: .; DNA: TGTGCCAGCAGCTGGGGGCCAACCGGGGAGCTGTTTTTT; CDR3: CASSWGPTGELFF
size: once; J: TRBJ2-1; V: TRBV11-2; D: TRBD1; DNA: TGTGCCAGCAGCGACCACAGGGGAAGGGCTAACAATGAGCAGTTCTTC; CDR3: CASSDHRGRANNEQFF
size: .; J: TRBJ2-7; V: TRBV7-2; D: TRBD2; DNA: TGTGCCAGCAACTTCCTTAGCGGGAGCTTCTCCTACGAGCAGTACTTC; CDR3: CASNFLSGSFSYEQYF
size: .; J: TRBJ2-1; V: TRBV11-2; D: .; DNA: TGTGCCAGCAGCCTGGGGGTCGACAGGAGCTACAATGAGCAGTTCTTC; CDR3: CASSLGVDRSYNEQFF
size: .; J: TRBJ2-1; V: TRBV28; D: TRBD1; DNA: TGTGCCAGCAGTTCGGGACAGGTTAAGGATGAGCAGTTCTTC; CDR3: CASSSGQVKDEQFF
size: .; J: TRBJ2-1; V: TRBV13; D: TRBD2; DNA: TGTGCCAGCAGCTTAGGAACGGGGGGCTACAATGAGCAGTTCTTC; CDR3: CASSLGTGGYNEQFF
size: .; J: TRBJ2-2; V: TRBV29-1; D: TRBD2; DNA: TGCAGCGTTGAGGCTAGCGGGAGGGTGGGGGAGCTGTTTTTT; CDR3: CSVEASGRVGELFF
size: .; J: TRBJ1-1; V: TRBV2; D: .; DNA: TGTGCCAGCAGTGACCTCAGGACCAGGGCACGGCCGAACACTGAAGCTTTCTTT; CDR3: CASSDLRTRARPNTEAFF
size: .; J: TRBJ1-6; V: TRBV6-4; D: .; DNA: TGTGCCAGCAGTGACTCTACAGGGAAAGGTCGGAATTCACCCCTCCACTTT; CDR3: CASSDSTGKGRNSPLHF
size: .; J: TRBJ2-1; V: TRBV11-3; D: .; DNA: TGTGCCAGCAGCTCTAGAAAGGCCAGAGAGACTCTCAATGAGCAGTTCTTC; CDR3: CASSSRKARETLNEQFF
size: few; J: TRBJ1-5; V: TRBV10-3; D: .; DNA: TGTGCCATCAGTGAGACAGGAACAAATCAGCCCCAGCATTTT; CDR3: CAISETGTNQPQHF